This entry lists 22 T cell receptor beta chains sequenced from one sample in a study of CXCR3-negative and CXCR3-positive naive CD8 T cells. For these receptors, no antigen is known. The libraries of TRB cDNA were prepared using 5' RACE with UMI labels. TCRdb reanalyzed the 5' RACE reads and collapses them to one entry per CDR3 protein, without DNA. Here the sample table reports about 150,000 distinct CDR3 sequences. Study-level results: Comparison of naive cells showed more hydrophobic TRB CDR3s in CXCR3-positive than in CXCR3-negative naive cells.

The specimen was naive CXCR3+ CD8+ T cells from blood. Subset meaning: CD45RO-CCR7+CD27+CD95- naive CD8+ T cells expressing CXCR3 (TNR3+). The source is a human donor in good health. Some clones in this sample may be carry-over from other donors' samples.

CDR3 region: CSVEIRDRGLETQYF. V usage is TRBV29-1 and J usage is TRBJ2-5; TCRdb gives TRBD1 as the D gene, but with no DNA this cannot be confirmed. CDR1 is SQVTM and CDR2 is ANQGSEA in the germline V gene. The CDR3 extends over 15 amino acids. Based on the CDR3 plus reference TRBV29-1 and TRBJ2-5, the full variable domain is SAVISQKPSRDICQRGTSLTIQCQVDSQVTMMFWYRQQPGQSLTLIATANQGSEATYESGFVIDKFPISRPNLTFSTLTVSNMSPEDSSIYLCSVEIRDRGLETQYFGPGTRLLVL.

The chain recombines TRBV28 with TRBJ1-6. Germline assignment: CDR1 MDHEN and CDR2 SYDVKM. The CDR3 runs 18 residues. CDR3 sequence: CASSLPIHKSSYNSPLHF.

This chain uses TRBV4-3 with TRBJ2-3. In germline, CDR1 is LGHNA, CDR2 YSLEER. This CDR3 contains 14 residues. CDR3 loop: CASSQDPITDTQYF.

V is TRBV12-3 or TRBV12-4 and J is TRBJ2-1. This CDR3 region has 14 residues. CDR3 sequence: CASSTAARPNEQFF.

The V and J genes are TRBV25-1 and TRBJ1-2; TCRdb's assignment of TRBD1 cannot be checked, as there is no DNA. The CDR3 is 14 amino acids. The germline CDR1 and CDR2 sequences are MGHDK and SYGVNS. The CDR3 reads CASSVRTGGLGYTF.

The gene calls are TRBV29-1 and TRBJ2-1. This CDR3 comprises 12 residues. Germline-derived CDR1 and CDR2 are SQVTM and ANQGSEA. CDR3 residues: CSVPTGYNEQFF.

The J gene is TRBJ2-5, the V gene TRBV11-3; TCRdb's assignment of TRBD2 cannot be checked, as there is no DNA. Germline V lookup: CDR1 SGHNT, CDR2 YENEEA. CDR3 length equals 16 residues. CDR3 sequence reads: CASSLEGSGAQETQYF.

The CDR3 loop is CASSGTGDQPQHF. This sequence joins TRBV12-3 or TRBV12-4 and TRBJ1-5; as DNA is missing, the TRBD1 call by TCRdb cannot be tested. The CDR3 contains 13 residues.

The V call is TRBV29-1, the J call TRBJ2-2. Looked up from germline, CDR1 is SQVTM and CDR2 is ANQGSEA. The CDR3 runs to 16 residues. This CDR3 is CSVEDLRNKITGELFF.

The chain couples TRBV6-1 to TRBJ1-2; TCRdb indicates TRBD1, and absent DNA this call remains unverified. The CDR3 contains 15 residues. Germline CDR1 reads MNHNS; CDR2 reads SASEGT. The CDR3 here is CASSEEAGINYGYTF.

The chain joins TRBV7-2 to TRBJ2-7; TCRdb picks TRBD1, but there is no DNA to check that call. This CDR3 is built from 15 residues. Per germline, CDR1 SGHTA and CDR2 FQGNSA. The CDR3 reads CASSNGGTGGYEQYF.

The rearrangement links TRBV7-9 to TRBJ1-4; without DNA, the TCRdb call of TRBD1 cannot be checked. This CDR3 region has 15 residues. Germline CDR1 SEHNR, CDR2 FQNEAQ (reference sequence). The CDR3 is CASSLGPRGGEKLFF.

The gene calls are TRBV25-1 and TRBJ1-2. The CDR3 sequence is 15 residues long. Germline CDR1 and CDR2: MGHDK and SYGVNS. CDR3 amino acids: CASSEIGAAGYGYTF.

The chain is built from TRBV7-9 and TRBJ2-1; TCRdb calls TRBD1, which cannot be checked without DNA. Germline CDR1 SEHNR, CDR2 FQNEAQ (reference sequence). This CDR3 spans 19 amino acids. The CDR3 is CASSLILQEWGEIYNEQFF.

The chain carries TRBV10-3 and TRBJ2-3. CDR1 and CDR2 (germline): ENHRY, SYGVKD. The CDR3 is 12 amino acids. This CDR3 is CAISERSDTQYF.

The chain carries TRBV4-2 and TRBJ2-3. Germline CDR1 reads LGHNA; CDR2 reads YNFKEQ. The CDR3 has 15 residues. CDR3 amino acids: CASSSYGASTDTQYF.

The chain is built from TRBV2 and TRBJ2-7; TCRdb outputs TRBD1, but without DNA this stays unchecked. CDR3 size: 13 residues. CDR1 and CDR2 (germline): SNHLY, FYNNEI. CDR3 residues: CVTVGQGIYEQYF.

This rearrangement joins TRBV19 to TRBJ2-3; TCRdb selects TRBD1, and the lack of DNA leaves this call unchecked. This CDR3 is built from 15 residues. Germline assignment: CDR1 LNHDA and CDR2 SQIVND (reference sequence). The CDR3 spells CATHAGGTHTDTQYF.

V and J are TRBV29-1 and TRBJ1-2. The CDR3 is 13 residues long. The V gene's germline CDR1 is SQVTM and CDR2 ANQGSEA. CDR3 sequence reads: CSVPVQTNYGYTF.

The V gene is TRBV7-9, the J gene TRBJ2-1; TCRdb reports TRBD2, a call that lacks DNA to check it against. CDR3 size: 18 residues. Germline CDR1 SEHNR, CDR2 FQNEAQ (reference sequence). CDR3 sequence reads: CASSPSPAGGSSYNEQFF.

The chain has TRBV7-2 and TRBJ2-7; no DNA is available, so the TRBD2 call from TCRdb remains unchecked. The CDR3 extends over 14 amino acids. The germline V gene has CDR1 SGHTA and CDR2 FQGNSA. CDR3 sequence reads: CASSFSLAAYEQYF.

V gene TRBV15 combines with J gene TRBJ1-4; no DNA is available, so the TRBD1 call from TCRdb remains unchecked. Germline V gene sequence: CDR1 LNHNV, CDR2 YYDKDF (reference sequence). This CDR3 is built from 15 residues. CDR3 amino acids: CATTSRTATNEKLFF.